Listed below are T cell receptor beta chains from one sample, sequenced in a study of T cell responses to AZD1222 COVID-19 vaccine. Data came from immunoSEQ multiplex PCR; TCRdb stores just in-frame clones and leaves some out. The table includes some 150,000 clones, 75% to 90% detected once. The sample in question was peripheral blood, obtained on day 0 of MenACWY control vaccination. Source of these receptors: an adult in good health. CDR3s leave out the opening cysteine and the closing phenylalanine or tryptophan.

j_call v_call cdr3_aa
TRBJ2-5 TRBV11-2 ASSPSRVQETQY
TRBJ2-5 TRBV7-2 ASSYRGAQY
TRBJ1-2 TRBV28 ASTHWEGYT
TRBJ1-1 TRBV3-1/TRBV3-2 ASSPGSNSQAF
TRBJ1-3 TRBV5-1 ASSSGAGFGNTIY
TRBJ2-1 TRBV10-2 ASSEPSGRANEQF
TRBJ2-2 TRBV6-5 ASSWEGPNTGELF
TRBJ2-4 TRBV19 ASALRDRGVLAKNIQY
TRBJ1-2 TRBV6-5 ASSVAGGSGYT
TRBJ1-1 TRBV24-1 ATKFSEAF
TRBJ1-2 TRBV5-1 ASSLEAGTGGYT
TRBJ2-1 TRBV5-1 ASSQVGGVSYNEQF
TRBJ2-2 TRBV6-6 ASSPLKRGGGTGELF
TRBJ2-6 TRBV28 AASGGGANVLT
TRBJ1-6 TRBV28 ASSLVGNSPLH
TRBJ1-4 TRBV12-5 ASGLQTGGTNEKLF
TRBJ1-1 TRBV27 ASSAGWGGGTEAF
TRBJ2-7 TRBV10-3 AISESGTATYEQY
TRBJ1-5 TRBV19 ASSREVDQPQH
TRBJ1-4 TRBV7-9 ASSGQAVGEKLF
TRBJ2-2 TRBV5-4 ASSAGVAGYRGELF
TRBJ2-7 TRBV5-6 ASSPFGTGITYEQY
TRBJ2-2 TRBV3-1/TRBV3-2 ASSQGRGLGSGELF
TRBJ1-2 TRBV2 ASSEIGGLWDGYT
TRBJ2-7 TRBV5-1 ASSSPGQTSGEQY
TRBJ2-7 TRBV19 ASSSRLTGEESYEQY
TRBJ1-5 TRBV5-8 ASSRPRDSNQPQH
TRBJ1-4 TRBV3-1/TRBV3-2 ASSQRDVKEKLF
TRBJ1-1 TRBV5-4 ASSLAGRADTEAF
TRBJ1-1 TRBV19 ASRIQGGIMNTEAF
TRBJ2-1 TRBV7-2 ASTASRGSYNEQF
TRBJ1-1 TRBV6-5 ASSYSRGESTEAF
TRBJ2-1 TRBV7-2 ASSLGAGREQF
TRBJ2-2 TRBV11-3 ASSLVTTGELF
TRBJ1-1 TRBV3-1/TRBV3-2 ASSQVQGYTEAF
TRBJ1-2 TRBV6-1 ASSEQGAQGYGYT
TRBJ1-1 TRBV19 ASNPGTLLKEAF
TRBJ2-7 TRBV9 ASSPSWGATYEQY
TRBJ1-1 TRBV3-1/TRBV3-2 ASSQVGGGRTEAF
TRBJ2-2 TRBV3-1/TRBV3-2 ASSQGLFENTGELF
TRBJ2-1 TRBV3-1/TRBV3-2 ASSGWSGGAYNEQF
TRBJ2-3 TRBV10-1 ASSEGPSAGGTDTQY
TRBJ2-7 TRBV18 ASSPGVGRSDEQY
TRBJ2-7 TRBV2 ASSDSTAYEQY
TRBJ2-2 TRBV7-8 ASSRSGTAANTGELF
TRBJ1-4 TRBV7-9 ASSSQGIEKLF
TRBJ1-6 TRBV4-2 ASSQIDGYSPLH
TRBJ2-2 TRBV11-2 ASRPTGNTGELF
TRBJ1-6 TRBV6-5 ASEYLTGNNSPLH
TRBJ1-2 TRBV7-6 ASSFGVGEGLYGYT
TRBJ1-4 TRBV11-2 ASSWPGLGSEKLF